These T cell receptor beta chains were read from a single sample in a study of blood T cell repertoires in COVID-19. Sequenced by immunoSEQ multiplex PCR; TCRdb stores in-frame clones only, minus some. This table holds about 160,000 clones, about 88% found once. Sequencing was done on a sample of peripheral blood. The receptors here all came from a man aged 60 to 69 with COVID-19, enrolled during active disease. The CDR3 runs from the conserved cysteine through the conserved F or W. D genes are given only for firm matches. Clone size is not always given. Where it is, it says once, few, many or a class for expanded clones.

j_gene | abundance | v_gene | d_gene | CDR3aa | CDR3nt
TRBJ2-2 | NA | TRBV11-3 | NA | CASSPSYTGELFF | TGTGCCAGCTCTCCTTCCTACACCGGGGAGCTGTTTTTT
TRBJ2-2 | NA | TRBV28 | TRBD1 | CASSGTGISGELFF | TGTGCCAGCAGTGGGACAGGGATATCCGGGGAGCTGTTTTTT
TRBJ1-5 | NA | TRBV28 | TRBD1 | CASSREQGNNQPQHF | TGTGCCAGCAGTAGGGAACAGGGGAACAATCAGCCCCAGCATTTT
TRBJ1-3 | NA | TRBV3-1/TRBV3-2 | TRBD1 | CASSQDRGQRSSGNTIYF | TGTGCCAGCAGCCAAGATAGGGGACAGCGGAGCTCTGGAAACACCATATATTTT
TRBJ1-5 | NA | TRBV27 | NA | CASSKGHESNQPQHF | TGTGCCAGCAGTAAAGGACACGAGAGCAATCAGCCCCAGCATTTT
TRBJ1-4 | NA | TRBV7-8 | TRBD1 | CASSSGTGATNEKLFF | TGTGCCAGCAGCTCCGGGACAGGTGCAACTAATGAAAAACTGTTTTTT
TRBJ1-2 | NA | TRBV6-4 | NA | CASSDSPGDYGYTF | TGTGCCAGCAGTGACTCCCCGGGTGACTATGGCTACACCTTC
TRBJ2-3 | NA | TRBV7-9 | TRBD1 | CASTKDRMLDTQYF | TGTGCCAGCACCAAGGACAGGATGTTGGATACGCAGTATTTT
TRBJ1-5 | few | TRBV27 | TRBD1 | CASSPGQTFNQPQHF | TGTGCCAGCAGCCCGGGACAGACTTTCAATCAGCCCCAGCATTTT
TRBJ1-3 | NA | TRBV20-1 | NA | CSASTGLTGNTIYF | TGCAGTGCTAGTACAGGGCTAACTGGAAACACCATATATTTT
TRBJ2-3 | NA | TRBV19 | TRBD1 | CASSLRQGWDTDTQYF | TGTGCCAGTAGTCTCCGACAGGGATGGGACACAGATACGCAGTATTTT
TRBJ2-7 | NA | TRBV28 | NA | CASSYPLGVTYEQYF | TGTGCCAGCAGTTACCCTCTAGGTGTGACCTACGAGCAGTACTTC
TRBJ2-2 | NA | TRBV5-1 | TRBD1 | CASSLHGQGANTGELFF | TGCGCCAGCAGCCTGCACGGGCAGGGGGCGAACACCGGGGAGCTGTTTTTT